The clone carrying this T cell receptor (beta chain) has a handful of counts. This sample was taken from a study of T cells in Graves' hyperthyroidism and ophthalmopathy. Study context: Before any treatment, at initial diagnosis, peripheral blood was collected.

V was cut by 0 bases and J by 1 base, with 10 bases left in between. CDR3 length equals 15 residues. The germline CDR1 and CDR2 sequences are SGDLS and YYNGEE. It was RNA transcripts that yielded the amplified TCR beta CDR3 regions. TCR CDR3 underwent first-round RT-PCR with the HTBI primer set. TCRdb called the multiplex PCR reads again in MiXCR, with one record for every CDR3 protein. The sample lists 540,000 or so distinct CDR3 sequences; less than 20% were seen once. The sample was blood. The chain combines TRBV9 with TRBJ1-1; D gene ambiguous. The TCR comes from a woman in her twenties or thirties with Graves' hyperthyroidism. Written as DNA, the CDR3 is TGTGCCAGCAGCGTAGTCGGGGTGGGGAACACTGAAGCTTTCTTT. It translates to CASSVVGVGNTEAFF. Complete variable domain (other parts from reference TRBV9 and TRBJ1-1): DSGVTQTPKHLITATGQRVTLRCSPRSGDLSVYWYQQSLDQGLQFLIQYYNGEERAKGNILERFSAQQFPDLHSELNLSSLELGDSALYFCASSVVGVGNTEAFFGQGTRLTVV.